This TCR beta chain was observed in a study of OX40 agonist ivuxolimab in advanced cancers. For the study at large: Patients' therapy was ivuxolimab, an antibody that acts as an agonist of OX40 (CD134). Eligibility rules accepted prior anti-PD-1, anti-PD-L1 or anti-CTLA-4 therapy, and around 44% had some.

Individuals having autoimmune disease history or systemic immunosuppression were not enrolled. Overall study findings and caveats: On average, a greater number of expanded clones characterised CD8+ T cells relative to CD4+.

About this clone itself: The antigen is unknown.

This table comes from immunoSEQ multiplex PCR, and its TCRdb copy is limited to in-frame clones, with some not included. The sample carries tens of thousands of clones, 84% recorded once. Germline CDR1 is MNHNY and CDR2 is SVGAGI (reference sequence). After removal of 6 bases from V and 0 bases from J, the junction contained 1 base not matched to a gene. The CDR3 spans 13 residues. The source of this sequence is an adult with an advanced solid tumor such as melanoma, head and neck, liver or kidney cancer. The chain employs TRBV6-6 and TRBJ1-1; 7 positions match TRBD1. The specimen comprised CD4+ or CD8+ T cells sorted from blood, sampled in a trial of the OX40 agonist ivuxolimab. This CDR3 reads CASRDRVNTEAFF. Here the CDR3 DNA reads TGTGCCAGCAGAGACAGGGTGAACACTGAAGCTTTCTTT.